A single sample gave rise to the 18 T cell receptor beta chains below, sequenced in a study of blood T cell repertoires in COVID-19. The assay was immunoSEQ multiplex PCR, and TCRdb's table has in-frame clones only and misses some. The sample lists some 400,000 clones, roughly 86% occurring once. The sequencing sample was made of peripheral blood. These receptors all come from a human donor with acute or convalescent COVID-19. The donor label of this sample is uncertain.

V is TRBV4-1 and J is TRBJ1-1, with 12 nucleotides matching TRBD1. V shed 3 bases and J 4 bases; nucleotides not matched to a gene: 9. This CDR3 comprises 17 residues. Germline V gene sequence: CDR1 MGHRA, CDR2 YSYEKL. CDR3 in amino acids: CASSQGTGGLRGTEAFF. CDR3 nucleotide sequence: TGCGCCAGCAGCCAGGGGACAGGGGGCCTTAGGGGCACTGAAGCTTTCTTT.

The chain recombines TRBV18 with TRBJ1-2; D is uncertain. Per the germline V gene, CDR1 is KGHSH and CDR2 is LQKENI. V was trimmed by 2 bases and J by 4 bases, leaving 5 bases between them. There are 12 residues in the CDR3. The CDR3 DNA sequence: TGTGCCAGCTCACCAGAGCGCTATGGCTACACCTTC. It specifies CASSPERYGYTF.

This chain links TRBV2 with TRBJ1-1; 7 bases are shared with TRBD1. Per germline, CDR1 SNHLY and CDR2 FYNNEI. This CDR3 is 13 amino acids long. J lost 1 base, V lost 10 bases, and 6 bases had no gene match. The CDR3 DNA reads as TGTGCCACAACCGGGACAGAGAACACTGAAGCTTTCTTT. Translating it yields CATTGTENTEAFF.

The CDR3 sequence: CASSLAGGPLGEQFF. The CDR3, as DNA: TGTGCCAGCAGCTTGGCGGGAGGGCCTTTAGGTGAGCAGTTCTTC. This sequence joins TRBV5-4 and TRBJ2-1, with 8 positions matching TRBD2. CDR3 length: 15 amino acids. Per germline, CDR1 SGHNT and CDR2 YYREEE (reference sequence). Germline trimming cut 0 bases from V and 9 bases from J; bases unmatched to any gene: 8.

V usage is TRBV12-3 or TRBV12-4 and J usage is TRBJ1-5; D gene uncertain. CDR3 length equals 12 residues. Trimming pared 3 bases from V and 9 bases from J, leaving 9 bases between. As DNA, the CDR3 is TGTGCCAGCAGTTTTTTTATGGCGCCCCAGCATTTT. This translates into CASSFFMAPQHF.

The chain carries TRBV18 and TRBJ2-3; D unresolved. Germline CDR1 reads KGHSH; CDR2 reads LQKENI. V was trimmed by 3 bases and J by 5 bases, leaving 6 bases between them. This CDR3 contains 12 residues. The CDR3 region has the DNA TGTGCCAGCTCACCCACGAGAGATACGCAGTATTTT. It codes for CASSPTRDTQYF. The full variable domain, with the rest looked up from reference TRBV18 and TRBJ2-3, is NAGVMQNPRHLVRRRGQEARLRCSPMKGHSHVYWYRQLPEEGLKFMVYLQKENIIDESGMPKERFSAEFPKEGPSILRIQQVVRGDSAAYFCASSPTRDTQYFGPGTRLTVL.

The V call is TRBV6-5, the J call TRBJ1-2, with TRBD1 identical over 7 bases. The junction had 6 bases not matched to a gene; V was cut back by 5 bases and J by 3 bases. In germline, CDR1 is MNHEY, CDR2 SVGAGI. This CDR3 is built from 14 residues. The CDR3 DNA reads TGTGCCAGCAGTCCTTGGACAGGAGACTATGGCTACACCTTC. Translated: CASSPWTGDYGYTF.

The chain couples TRBV7-9 to TRBJ2-1, with 10 bases matching TRBD2. The J segment lost 1 base and the V segment lost 4 bases, leaving 10 bases of the junction unmatched. The CDR3 runs 18 residues. Germline CDR1 and CDR2: SEHNR and FQNEAQ (reference sequence). DNA for the CDR3: TGTGCCAGCAGCTCCCTAGGCTTAGCGGGAGGTTCCTACAATGAGCAGTTCTTC. This encodes CASSSLGLAGGSYNEQFF.

The CDR3: CASRLGTGHYGYTF. In DNA form, the CDR3 reads TGCGCCAGCAGACTCGGGACAGGGCACTATGGCTACACCTTC. The gene calls are TRBV5-1 and TRBJ1-2; 9 nucleotides align to TRBD1. The V and J ends lost 5 bases and 3 bases, in that order; junction bases with no gene match: 5. CDR3 length: 14 amino acids. Germline CDR1 SGHRS, CDR2 YFSETQ.

The chain employs TRBV10-3 and TRBJ2-7; perhaps TRBD1 as D (6 bases). Germline CDR1 reads ENHRY; CDR2 reads SYGVKD. The V and J ends lost 0 bases and 2 bases respectively, with 17 bases between them. CDR3 size: 17 residues. The CDR3 loop is CAISESILGQRTYEQYF. In nucleotides, the CDR3 is TGTGCCATCAGTGAGTCGATCTTGGGACAACGGACCTACGAGCAGTACTTC.

J is TRBJ1-3 and V is TRBV18; no definite D call. The CDR3 is 17 amino acids. The germline V gene encodes CDR1 KGHSH and CDR2 LQKENI. Deletions cut 3 bases from V and 2 bases from J, with 17 bases between. The chain's CDR3 is CASSPLSNRGTGNTIYF. In nucleotides, the CDR3 is TGTGCCAGCTCACCTTTAAGCAATCGAGGAACTGGAAACACCATATATTTT. The whole variable domain, filled in from reference TRBV18 and TRBJ1-3, reads NAGVMQNPRHLVRRRGQEARLRCSPMKGHSHVYWYRQLPEEGLKFMVYLQKENIIDESGMPKERFSAEFPKEGPSILRIQQVVRGDSAAYFCASSPLSNRGTGNTIYFGEGSWLTVV.

CDR3 in amino acids: CASSTRQGSQDEQYF. The CDR3 DNA reads TGTGCCAGCAGCACCCGACAGGGATCCCAGGACGAGCAGTACTTC. This chain connects TRBV9 to TRBJ2-7, with TRBD1 identical over 7 bases. V lost 4 bases and J lost 5; bases outside the gene matches: 12. The CDR3 extends over 15 amino acids. Germline V gives CDR1 SGDLS, CDR2 YYNGEE. Combining the CDR3 with reference TRBV9 and TRBJ2-7 gives the whole variable domain DSGVTQTPKHLITATGQRVTLRCSPRSGDLSVYWYQQSLDQGLQFLIQYYNGEERAKGNILERFSAQQFPDLHSELNLSSLELGDSALYFCASSTRQGSQDEQYFGPGTRLTVT.

V and J are TRBV10-2 and TRBJ1-5, with D unresolved. The germline V gene has CDR1 WSHSY and CDR2 SAAADI. CDR3 length equals 13 residues. The ends were cut back, 4 bases at V and 7 bases at J, with 11 bases in the middle. This chain's CDR3 is CASSGQDFQPQHF. The CDR3 DNA reads as TGCGCCAGCAGTGGGCAGGATTTCCAGCCCCAGCATTTT.

V is TRBV6-1 and J is TRBJ1-1, with 7 positions matching TRBD1. The junction had 1 base not matched to a gene; V was cut back by 3 bases and J by 3 bases. Germline V gene sequence: CDR1 MNHNS, CDR2 SASEGT. CDR3 length: 13 amino acids. CDR3 residues: CASSDRGDTEAFF. CDR3 sequence (DNA): TGTGCCAGCAGTGACAGGGGGGACACTGAAGCTTTCTTT.

A single count supports this clone. This chain connects TRBV28 to TRBJ2-5, with 9 bases that match TRBD1. Per the germline V gene, CDR1 is MDHEN and CDR2 is SYDVKM. This CDR3 is built from 14 residues. Trimming cost V 3 bases and J 5 bases; bases outside gene matches: 4. The CDR3 nucleotides are TGTGCCAGCAGTTTCGGACAGGGGTGGGAGACCCAGTACTTC. As protein: CASSFGQGWETQYF.

The J gene is TRBJ2-1, the V gene TRBV5-6; D gene uncertain. This CDR3 is 15 amino acids long. With 2 bases removed from V and 4 bases from J, the gap between germline ends came to 13 bases. Germline values: CDR1 SGHDT, CDR2 YYEEEE. The CDR3 loop reads CASSLPPGRYNEQFF. Here the CDR3 DNA reads TGTGCCAGCAGCTTACCCCCTGGCAGGTACAATGAGCAGTTCTTC.

The chain recombines TRBV28 with TRBJ1-4; a weak D match, TRBD1 (5 bases). This CDR3 is 16 amino acids long. Germline CDR1 reads MDHEN; CDR2 reads SYDVKM. Trimming pared 5 bases from V and 7 bases from J, leaving 20 bases between. The CDR3 here is CASSPKGFRGGEKLFF. For the CDR3, the DNA is TGTGCCAGCAGTCCAAAGGGGTTTCGGGGGGGTGAAAAACTGTTTTTT.

This clone came up a few times. This rearrangement joins TRBV20-1 to TRBJ1-3; no reliable D call. V was cut by 7 bases and J by 5 bases, with 9 bases left in between. The CDR3 is 11 residues long. Germline V gene lookup returns CDR1 DFQATT and CDR2 SNEGSKA (reference sequence). CDR3 sequence reads: CSGSVRNTIYF. The CDR3 nucleotides are TGCAGTGGTTCGGTACGAAACACCATATATTTT.